This T cell receptor (beta chain) was found in a study of blood T cell repertoires in COVID-19. Study in general: Acute and convalescent COVID-19 specimens originated in the United States, Italy and Spain. T cells, B-cell-depleted T cells, or PBMCs supplied cDNA or gDNA.

CDR3 length: 16 residues. V was trimmed by 3 bases and J by 7 bases, leaving 19 bases between them. Germline V gene lookup returns CDR1 MNHNS and CDR2 SASEGT. How the authors handled the data: Estimates of nucleated cell counts were drawn from the amplification of reference gene primers. TCRdb's copy holds only in-frame clones and misses some; the assay was immunoSEQ multiplex PCR. V and J calls and clone size are given by that table; D and trimming were obtained from the DNA. The sample holds about 180,000 clones, approximately 89% seen once. The receptor comes from a woman aged 25 to 39 with acute or convalescent COVID-19. The gene calls are TRBV6-1 and TRBJ1-5; TRBD1 might be the D (5 bases). What was sequenced was peripheral blood. The CDR3 DNA sequence: TGTGCCAGCAGTGATTCACGGGGGGTAATTGAACAGCCCCAGCATTTT. Translation gives CASSDSRGVIEQPQHF.